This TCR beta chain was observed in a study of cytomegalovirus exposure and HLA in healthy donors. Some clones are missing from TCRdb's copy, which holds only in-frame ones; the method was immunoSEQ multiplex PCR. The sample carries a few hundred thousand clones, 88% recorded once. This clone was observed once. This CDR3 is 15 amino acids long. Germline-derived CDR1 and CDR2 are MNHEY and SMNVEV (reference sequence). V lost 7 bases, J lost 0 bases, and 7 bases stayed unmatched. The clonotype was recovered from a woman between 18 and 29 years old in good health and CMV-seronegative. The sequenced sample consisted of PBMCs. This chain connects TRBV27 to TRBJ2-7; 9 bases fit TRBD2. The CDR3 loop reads CASTKLAGSSYEQYF. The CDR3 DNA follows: TGTGCCAGCACTAAGCTAGCGGGAAGCTCCTACGAGCAGTACTTC.